These T cell receptor beta chains were read from a single sample in a study of blood T cell repertoires in COVID-19. Only in-frame clones appear in the TCRdb table, and some are missing; sequencing was by immunoSEQ multiplex PCR. The sample contains around 150,000 clones, 65% to 90% of which appear only once. Sequencing input: peripheral blood. These receptors were collected from a man aged 55-75 years with acute or convalescent COVID-19. The CDR3 runs from the conserved cysteine through the conserved F or W. The D gene is left open where the match is weak. Clone size is stated in some rows and not others, as once, few, many or a class when expanded.

clone_size	v_call	j_call	d_call	cdr3_aa	cdr3_nt
few	TRBV5-5	TRBJ1-2	TRBD1	CASSFRTGGYGYTF	TGTGCCAGCAGCTTCCGGACAGGGGGCTATGGCTACACCTTC
-	TRBV20-1	TRBJ2-7	-	CSARDEEQYF	TGCAGTGCTAGAGATGAGGAGCAGTACTTC
-	TRBV5-1	TRBJ1-2	-	CASSPVDTYGYTF	TGCGCCAGCAGCCCCGTGGACACCTATGGCTACACCTTC
many	TRBV12-3/TRBV12-4	TRBJ1-5	-	CASSPTRDQPQHF	TGTGCCAGCAGTCCTACCAGGGATCAGCCCCAGCATTTT
-	TRBV28	TRBJ2-3	-	CASLEGGGFTDTQYF	TGTGCCAGCCTAGAAGGGGGGGGCTTCACAGATACGCAGTATTTT
few	TRBV7-9	TRBJ1-5	-	CASSLSWQVSPQHF	TGTGCCAGCAGCTTATCGTGGCAGGTCAGCCCCCAGCATTTT
-	TRBV3-1/TRBV3-2	TRBJ2-3	TRBD2	CASSPRTSGSADTQYF	TGTGCCAGCAGCCCTAGGACTAGCGGGAGTGCAGATACGCAGTATTTT
-	TRBV7-8	TRBJ1-5	-	CASSLEEFRGSQPQHF	TGTGCCAGCAGCTTAGAGGAGTTTAGGGGAAGTCAGCCCCAGCATTTT
once	TRBV30	TRBJ2-7	TRBD2	CAWSLGLTSGISYEQYF	TGTGCCTGGAGCCTAGGGCTTACTAGCGGGATATCCTACGAGCAGTACTTC
-	TRBV2	TRBJ2-5	TRBD2	CASRLAGETQYF	TGTGCCAGCAGACTAGCGGGAGAGACCCAGTACTTC